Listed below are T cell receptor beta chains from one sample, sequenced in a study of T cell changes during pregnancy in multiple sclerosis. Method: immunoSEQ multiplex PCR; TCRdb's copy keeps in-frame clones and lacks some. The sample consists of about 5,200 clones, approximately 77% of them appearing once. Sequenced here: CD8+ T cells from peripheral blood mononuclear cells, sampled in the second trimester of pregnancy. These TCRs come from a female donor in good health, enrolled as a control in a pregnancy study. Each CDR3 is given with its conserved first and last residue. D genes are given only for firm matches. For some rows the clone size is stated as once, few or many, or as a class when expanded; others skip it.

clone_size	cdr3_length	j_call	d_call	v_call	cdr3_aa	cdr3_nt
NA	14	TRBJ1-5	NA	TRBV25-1	CASSEWARNQPQHF	TGTGCCAGCAGTGAATGGGCTCGCAATCAGCCCCAGCATTTT
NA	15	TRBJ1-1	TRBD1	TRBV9	CASSVTGGGGTEAFF	TGTGCCAGCAGCGTGACAGGGGGCGGAGGAACTGAAGCTTTCTTT
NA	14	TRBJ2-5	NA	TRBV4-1	CASSQDWLEETQYF	TGCGCCAGCAGCCAAGATTGGCTGGAAGAGACCCAGTACTTC
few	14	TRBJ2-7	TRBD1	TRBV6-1	CASSEGDSSYEQYF	TGTGCCAGCAGTGAGGGGGACAGCTCCTACGAGCAGTACTTC
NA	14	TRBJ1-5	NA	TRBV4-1	CASSQDWGPQPQHF	TGCGCCAGCAGCCAAGATTGGGGGCCCCAGCCCCAGCATTTT
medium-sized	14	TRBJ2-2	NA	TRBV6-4	CASSSDGDTGELFF	TGTGCCAGCAGTTCGGACGGGGACACCGGGGAGCTGTTTTTT
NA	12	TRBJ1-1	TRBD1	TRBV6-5	CASSYGTAEAFF	TGTGCCAGCAGCTACGGGACAGCTGAAGCTTTCTTT
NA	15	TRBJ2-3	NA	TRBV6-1	CASSMGGAPTDTQYF	TGTGCCAGCAGTATGGGCGGGGCCCCCACAGATACGCAGTATTTT
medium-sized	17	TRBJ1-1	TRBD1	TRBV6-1	CASSDGAGGGPNTEAFF	TGTGCCAGCAGTGACGGTGCAGGGGGCGGCCCGAACACTGAAGCTTTCTTT
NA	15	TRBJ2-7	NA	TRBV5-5	CASSFAGGEVDEQYF	TGTGCCAGCAGCTTTGCGGGTGGGGAGGTCGACGAGCAGTACTTC
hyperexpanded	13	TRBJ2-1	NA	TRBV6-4	CASSAGFENEQFF	TGTGCCAGCAGTGCGGGTTTTGAGAATGAGCAGTTCTTC
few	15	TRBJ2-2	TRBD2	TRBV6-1	CASSTGTSFSGELFF	TGTGCCAGCAGTACCGGGACTAGCTTTTCCGGGGAGCTGTTTTTT
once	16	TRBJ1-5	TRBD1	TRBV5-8	CASSLEGQLSNQPQHF	TGTGCCAGCAGCTTGGAGGGACAGTTAAGCAATCAGCCCCAGCATTTT
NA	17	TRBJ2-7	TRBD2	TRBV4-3	CASSQFWGLAGDYEQYF	TGCGCCAGCAGCCAATTTTGGGGACTAGCGGGCGACTACGAGCAGTACTTC
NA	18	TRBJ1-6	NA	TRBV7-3	CASRPRWQGYSYNSPLHF	TGTGCCAGCCGCCCCCGGTGGCAGGGGTACTCCTATAATTCACCCCTCCACTTT
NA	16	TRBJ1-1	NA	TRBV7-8	CATRPRGGGTDTEAFF	TGTGCCACCCGCCCCAGAGGGGGGGGTACGGACACTGAAGCTTTCTTT
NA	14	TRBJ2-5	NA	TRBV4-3	CASSQDGREETQYF	TGCGCCAGCAGCCAAGACGGCCGGGAAGAGACCCAGTACTTC
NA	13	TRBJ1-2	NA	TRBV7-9	CASSEGSFGGYTF	TGTGCCAGCAGCGAGGGCTCTTTCGGGGGCTACACCTTC
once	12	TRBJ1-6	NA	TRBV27	CASSHGLSPLHF	TGTGCCAGCAGTCACGGACTCTCACCCCTCCACTTT
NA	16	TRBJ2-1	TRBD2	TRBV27	CASSVSSGRSDNEQFF	TGTGCCAGCAGTGTCTCTAGCGGGAGGTCTGACAATGAGCAGTTCTTC
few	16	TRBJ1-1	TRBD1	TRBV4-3	CASSAEIGTGGSEAFF	TGCGCCAGCAGCGCAGAAATTGGGACAGGGGGTTCTGAAGCTTTCTTT
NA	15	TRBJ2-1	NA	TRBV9	CASSVEGHPYNEQFF	TGTGCCAGCAGCGTAGAGGGGCACCCCTACAATGAGCAGTTCTTC
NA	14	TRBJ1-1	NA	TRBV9	CASSTGRDEPEAFF	TGTGCCAGCAGCACGGGGCGGGATGAGCCTGAAGCTTTCTTT
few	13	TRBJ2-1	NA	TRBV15	CATSRDRGDEQFF	TGTGCCACCAGCAGAGATCGCGGAGATGAGCAGTTCTTC
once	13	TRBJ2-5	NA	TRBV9	CASSSRTEQTQYF	TGTGCCAGCAGCTCTCGGACAGAGCAGACCCAGTACTTC
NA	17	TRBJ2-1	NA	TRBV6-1	CASSERRGRYIYNEQFF	TGTGCCAGCAGTGAAAGGCGGGGCCGCTACATCTACAATGAGCAGTTCTTC
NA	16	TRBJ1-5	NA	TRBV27	CASSLNRGGGHQPQHF	TGTGCCAGCAGTTTAAATCGGGGGGGAGGCCATCAGCCCCAGCATTTT
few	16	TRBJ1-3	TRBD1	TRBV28	CASSLSGTGTGNTIYF	TGTGCCAGCAGTTTATCTGGGACAGGGACTGGAAACACCATATATTTT
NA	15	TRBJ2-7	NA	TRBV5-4	CASSGGSGLLYEQYF	TGTGCCAGCAGCGGAGGCTCTGGACTACTATACGAGCAGTACTTC
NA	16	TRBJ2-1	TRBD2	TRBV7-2	CASSPLGGLAGNEQFF	TGTGCCAGCAGCCCCCTAGGAGGACTAGCGGGGAATGAGCAGTTCTTC